These 18 T cell receptor beta chains share one sample of origin, sequenced in a study of beta chain features in type 1 diabetes. Reverse transcribing all isolated RNA meant expressed TCRB transcripts were sequenced. Sequencing was performed with immunoSEQ multiplex PCR; in TCRdb, only in-frame clones are kept and a portion is missing. The data show more than 85,000 clones, approximately 39% seen once. Sequenced material: stem cell memory CD4+ T cells from blood. The origin of the receptors is a young woman in good health.

J is TRBJ2-1 and V is TRBV6-4; 8 bases are shared with TRBD1. The CDR3 is made up of 15 amino acids. From germline, CDR1 is MRHNA and CDR2 SNTAGT. V dropped 5 bases and J dropped 0; count of bases not matched to a gene: 3. The CDR3 is CASSRDRSSYNEQFF. The CDR3 DNA is TGTGCCAGCAGTCGGGACAGGAGCTCCTACAATGAGCAGTTCTTC.

This clone showed up just a few times. The chain recombines TRBV5-1 with TRBJ1-2; D remains unclear. The germline CDR1 and CDR2 sequences are SGHRS and YFSETQ. The CDR3 spans 14 residues. V lost 0 bases and J 4 bases, leaving 10 bases between the germline ends. In DNA form, the CDR3 reads TGCGCCAGCAGCTTGGGGGATAGCGGCTATGGCTACACCTTC. Translated: CASSLGDSGYGYTF.

This chain joins TRBV29-1 and TRBJ2-3, with D perhaps matching TRBD2 (5 bases). The germline V gene has CDR1 SQVTM and CDR2 ANQGSEA. Deletions cut 3 bases from V and 3 bases from J, with 13 bases between. The CDR3 length is 14 residues. The CDR3 spells CSVDSWTLTDTQYF. For the CDR3, the DNA is TGCAGCGTTGACAGCTGGACTTTGACAGATACGCAGTATTTT.

This clone has only a few counts. This sequence joins TRBV7-3 and TRBJ2-3; maybe TRBD2 (6 bases). This CDR3 has 16 residues. V was clipped by 5 bases and J by 5 bases, with 20 bases between them. Germline V gene lookup returns CDR1 SGHTA and CDR2 FQGTGA. In DNA, the CDR3 is TGTGCCAGCAGCCCCCCCTCTTGGGAGGCGGGAGATACGCAGTATTTT. As protein: CASSPPSWEAGDTQYF.

The chain combines TRBV25-1 with TRBJ2-7, with 10 bases aligning to TRBD2. This CDR3 comprises 12 residues. V lost 6 bases, J lost 11 bases, and 7 bases stayed unmatched. Germline values: CDR1 MGHDK, CDR2 SYGVNS. The CDR3, as DNA: TGTGCCAGCAGGGGGACTAGCGACTTGGAGTACTTC. This codes for CASRGTSDLEYF.

In its sample, this clone was seen a few times. The J gene is TRBJ1-1, the V gene TRBV19, with no clear D. V was cut by 6 bases and J by 5 bases, with 19 bases left in between. The CDR3 loop spans 15 amino acids. Germline CDR1 LNHDA, CDR2 SQIVND (reference sequence). CDR3 in DNA: TGTGCCAGTAGCAATAGGCCCCACGCGGAAACTGAAGCTTTCTTT. It specifies CASSNRPHAETEAFF.

This chain links TRBV2 with TRBJ1-1; 11 positions match TRBD1. The trim removed 2 bases at V and 4 bases at J, leaving 6 bases unmatched. Per the germline V gene, CDR1 is SNHLY and CDR2 is FYNNEI. The CDR3 is 16 amino acids. The CDR3: CASSEWTGGSGTEAFF. Here the CDR3 DNA reads TGTGCCAGCAGTGAATGGACAGGGGGCTCTGGCACTGAAGCTTTCTTT.

The genes are TRBV5-1 and TRBJ1-2; TRBD1 matches 7 bases. V shed 4 bases and J 2 bases; nucleotides not matched to a gene: 5. Germline V gives CDR1 SGHRS, CDR2 YFSETQ. This CDR3 is built from 14 residues. The CDR3 protein is CASSNSGGNYGYTF. As DNA, the CDR3 is TGCGCCAGCAGCAACTCAGGGGGAAACTATGGCTACACCTTC. Together with reference TRBV5-1 and TRBJ1-2, the CDR3 gives the full variable domain: KAGVTQTPRYLIKTRGQQVTLSCSPISGHRSVSWYQQTPGQGLQFLFEYFSETQRNKGNFPGRFSGRQFSNSRSEMNVSTLELGDSALYLCASSNSGGNYGYTFGSGTRLTVV.

This clone was recorded a few times. The chain employs TRBV7-9 and TRBJ2-7; the D gene is possibly TRBD2 (5 bases). Germline-derived CDR1 and CDR2 are SEHNR and FQNEAQ (reference sequence). This CDR3 is built from 14 residues. V was shortened by 0 bases and J by 2 bases, with 8 bases between the two germline ends. The CDR3 region is CASSLASGAYEQYF. For the CDR3, the DNA is TGTGCCAGCAGCTTAGCGTCCGGGGCCTACGAGCAGTACTTC.

The gene calls are TRBV11-2 and TRBJ2-7; D not resolved. Trimming removed 5 bases at V and 4 bases at J, with 27 bases between. CDR1 and CDR2 (germline): SGHAT, FQNNGV. There are 18 residues in the CDR3. The CDR3 DNA reads as TGTGCCAGCAGCCCGAGCCTCGGCCCGACAAGCCCGTTTTACGAGCAGTACTTC. Its translation is CASSPSLGPTSPFYEQYF.

The chain carries TRBV5-4 and TRBJ2-7, with 8 bases fitting TRBD2. V was pared by 2 bases and J by 0 bases, with 10 bases of the junction left unmatched. CDR3 length: 17 amino acids. Germline values: CDR1 SGHNT, CDR2 YYREEE (reference sequence). This chain's CDR3 is CASSFGSLAEGSYEQYF. The CDR3 DNA reads TGTGCCAGCAGCTTCGGTTCACTAGCGGAAGGCTCCTACGAGCAGTACTTC.

There are a few counts of this clone. The chain joins TRBV18 to TRBJ2-7, with TRBD1 identical over 10 bases. V gave up 3 bases and J gave up 1 base; unmatched junction bases: 6. Germline V gene sequence: CDR1 KGHSH, CDR2 LQKENI. The CDR3 has 16 residues. This CDR3 reads CASSPWGQGSSYEQYF. DNA for the CDR3: TGTGCCAGCTCACCTTGGGGACAGGGGTCTTCCTACGAGCAGTACTTC. Full variable domain (outside the CDR3, taken from reference TRBV18 and TRBJ2-7): NAGVMQNPRHLVRRRGQEARLRCSPMKGHSHVYWYRQLPEEGLKFMVYLQKENIIDESGMPKERFSAEFPKEGPSILRIQQVVRGDSAAYFCASSPWGQGSSYEQYFGPGTRLTVT.

This clone was counted only a few times. The chain employs TRBV28 and TRBJ2-2; D might be TRBD2 (6 bases). V lost 4 bases and J lost 2, with 11 bases in between. The V gene's germline CDR1 is MDHEN and CDR2 SYDVKM. The CDR3 consists of 15 residues. The CDR3, as DNA: TGTGCCAGCAGTTACGGAGGGGTAAACACCGGGGAGCTGTTTTTT. Protein product: CASSYGGVNTGELFF.

This clone was detected only a few times. The rearrangement joins TRBV2 to TRBJ2-2; D is undetermined. The germline gives CDR1 SNHLY, CDR2 FYNNEI. The CDR3 runs 15 residues. V was shortened by 5 bases and J by 0 bases, with 10 bases between the two germline ends. DNA for the CDR3: TGTGCCAGCAGTCCCCCGCGGCCGAACACCGGGGAGCTGTTTTTT. Amino acid sequence: CASSPPRPNTGELFF.

The V call is TRBV10-2, the J call TRBJ2-3; 11 positions agree with TRBD2. V shed 8 bases, J shed 1 base, and the junction held 5 bases outside the gene matches. This CDR3 region has 15 residues. Per germline, CDR1 WSHSY and CDR2 SAAADI. The DNA for the CDR3 is TGCGCCAGCCAAGGACTAGCGGGCCGCACAGATACGCAGTATTTT. It encodes CASQGLAGRTDTQYF.

This chain joins TRBV5-1 and TRBJ1-2; D is unclear. V gave up 3 bases and J gave up 6 bases, with 12 bases separating them. The length of the CDR3 is 13 residues. Germline CDR1 SGHRS, CDR2 YFSETQ. CDR3 DNA: TGCGCCAGCAGCTCCAGGACTTCGGATGGCTACACCTTC. This codes for CASSSRTSDGYTF.

As to this clone: Other DNA variants within this sample encode the same CDR3. The chain joins TRBV5-1 to TRBJ2-7; the match to TRBD2 covers 12 bases. The CDR3 is 17 residues long. Germline loops: CDR1 SGHRS, CDR2 YFSETQ. The trim removed 0 bases at V and 3 bases at J, leaving 7 bases unmatched. CDR3 amino acids: CASSLVGKTSGSYEQYF. The CDR3 DNA sequence: TGCGCCAGCAGCTTGGTGGGGAAGACTAGCGGGAGCTACGAGCAGTACTTC.

This chain uses TRBV25-1 with TRBJ1-1; a weak D match, TRBD1 (5 bases). CDR1 MGHDK and CDR2 SYGVNS come from the germline V gene. The V end was cut by 0 bases, the J end by 5 bases, with 13 bases between. This CDR3 is 15 amino acids long. Here the CDR3 reads CASSEYHSGGTEAFF. The CDR3 DNA reads as TGTGCCAGCAGTGAATACCACTCGGGGGGGACTGAAGCTTTCTTT.